This paragraph reports one TCR beta chain. Its specificity is unknown. The source of the sample is a study of vaccination effects on CD4 cells after COVID-19. Study results and caveats: Whether induced by infection or by vaccine, clones showed marked clonal contraction late after vaccination.

Method: immunoSEQ multiplex PCR; TCRdb's copy keeps in-frame clones and lacks some. Of fewer than 90,000 clones detected, roughly 73% appear once; the ten largest clones hold 5%. The CDR3 runs 13 residues. The germline V and J ends were trimmed by 6 bases and 0 bases, with 6 bases remaining between them. Germline CDR1 is SGHTA and CDR2 is FQGTGA. Under the ViraFEST assay, PBMC were stimulated with viral peptide pools so that antigen-specific CD4+ T cells expanded. Sequencing was performed afterwards. Having been cultured for roughly 9 days, the cells underwent CD4+ T cell isolation. A positive SARS-CoV-2 PCR test fell between March and December 2020. Every well got around 2 million PBMC, which were grown with roughly 9.5 IU/ml IL-2 and 8.5 to 10 ug/ml peptides. Stimulation with an HIV-1 Nef peptide pool defined the negative control culture. Cultures got half-medium changes with IL-2 on days 3 and 7.

This receptor was obtained from a human donor who had a prior SARS-CoV-2 infection. The genes are TRBV7-3 and TRBJ2-1; no firm D call. The starting material was CD4+ T cells from PBMCs cultured with HIV peptides, obtained before COVID-19 vaccination. The subset denotes: HIV-1 Nef peptide pool negative control/reference culture. The CDR3 DNA reads TGTGCCAGCAGTCCGGCCTCCTACAATGAGCAGTTCTTC. It is translated as CASSPASYNEQFF.